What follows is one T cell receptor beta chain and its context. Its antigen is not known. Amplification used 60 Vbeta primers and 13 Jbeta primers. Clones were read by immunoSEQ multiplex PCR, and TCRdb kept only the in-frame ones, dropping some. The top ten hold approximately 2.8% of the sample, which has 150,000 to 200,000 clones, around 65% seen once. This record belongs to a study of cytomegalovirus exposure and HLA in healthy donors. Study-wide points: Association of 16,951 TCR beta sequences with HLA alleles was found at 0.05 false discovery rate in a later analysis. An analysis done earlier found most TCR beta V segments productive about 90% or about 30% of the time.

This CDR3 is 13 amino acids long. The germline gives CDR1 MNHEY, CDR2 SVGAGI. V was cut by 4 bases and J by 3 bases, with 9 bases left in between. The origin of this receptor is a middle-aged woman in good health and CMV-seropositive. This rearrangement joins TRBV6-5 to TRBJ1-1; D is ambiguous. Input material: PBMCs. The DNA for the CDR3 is TGTGCCAGCAGTTTAGCCCGGGACACTGAAGCTTTCTTT. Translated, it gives CASSLARDTEAFF.